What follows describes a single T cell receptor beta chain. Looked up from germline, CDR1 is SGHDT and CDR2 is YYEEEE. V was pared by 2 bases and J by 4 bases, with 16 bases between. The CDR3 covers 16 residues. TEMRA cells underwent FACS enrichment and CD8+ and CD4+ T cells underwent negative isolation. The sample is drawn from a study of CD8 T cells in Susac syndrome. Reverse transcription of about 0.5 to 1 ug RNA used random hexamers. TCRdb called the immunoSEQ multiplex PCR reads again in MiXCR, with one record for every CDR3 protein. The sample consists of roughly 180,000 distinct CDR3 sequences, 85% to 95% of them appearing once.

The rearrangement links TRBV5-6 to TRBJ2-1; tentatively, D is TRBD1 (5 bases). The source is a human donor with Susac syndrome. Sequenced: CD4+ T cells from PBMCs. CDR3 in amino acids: CASSFGHGVLYNEQFF. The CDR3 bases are TGTGCCAGCAGCTTTGGACATGGGGTTTTGTACAATGAGCAGTTCTTC. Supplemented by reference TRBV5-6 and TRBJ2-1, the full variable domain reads DAGVTQSPTHLIKTRGQQVTLRCSPKSGHDTVSWYQQALGQGPQFIFQYYEEEERQRGNFPDRFSGHQFPNYSSELNVNALLLGDSALYLCASSFGHGVLYNEQFFGPGTRLTVL.